The 28 T cell receptor beta chains presented below share a single source sample, sequenced in a study of cytomegalovirus exposure and HLA in healthy donors. The PCR contained 60 Vbeta and 13 Jbeta primers. Assay: immunoSEQ multiplex PCR; the TCRdb copy retains only in-frame clones and omits some. The sample lists 150,000 to 180,000 clones, around 82% occurring once. Source material: PBMCs. The origin of the receptors is a woman in her 40s in good health and CMV-seropositive.

The chain links TRBV9 to TRBJ2-3, with TRBD2 matching 8 bases. The CDR3 covers 16 residues. Germline CDR1 is SGDLS and CDR2 is YYNGEE. The V segment lost 0 bases and the J segment 4 bases; nucleotides outside the gene matches: 7. The CDR3 here is CASSVGNSGKADTQYF. The CDR3 bases are TGTGCCAGCAGCGTAGGGAATAGCGGGAAGGCAGATACGCAGTATTTT.

The V call is TRBV6-1, the J call TRBJ2-7; 13 positions match TRBD2. J lost 5 bases, V lost 3 bases, and 4 bases had no gene match. CDR1 and CDR2 from the germline V gene are MNHNS and SASEGT. The CDR3 totals 15 residues. DNA of the CDR3: TGTGCCAGCAGTGAGATCGGACTAGCGGGAGACGAGCAGTACTTC. This codes for CASSEIGLAGDEQYF.

CDR3 DNA: TGTGCCACCTATCGGGAGGCTAGCTCCTACAATGAGCAGTTCTTC. Protein sequence: CATYREASSYNEQFF. The V call is TRBV6-5, the J call TRBJ2-1, with 7 bases matching TRBD2. The CDR3 runs 15 residues. The germline V gene has CDR1 MNHEY and CDR2 SVGAGI. V was clipped by 10 bases and J by 0 bases; unmatched bases: 9.

This clone was detected many times. The chain combines TRBV5-1 with TRBJ2-1; maybe TRBD2 (5 bases). Germline CDR1 and CDR2: SGHRS and YFSETQ. The CDR3 is made up of 17 amino acids. The V end was cut by 0 bases, the J end by 3 bases, with 16 bases between. CDR3 sequence reads: CASSLARSWEFYNEQFF. The CDR3 nucleotides read TGCGCCAGCAGCTTGGCCCGTTCGTGGGAGTTCTACAATGAGCAGTTCTTC.

This chain joins TRBV6-1 and TRBJ2-3; 7 nucleotides agree with TRBD1. The CDR3 extends over 16 amino acids. Germline V CDR1 and CDR2: MNHNS, SASEGT. The junction had 9 bases not matched to a gene; V was cut back by 3 bases and J by 3 bases. The CDR3 reads CASSETTGPQTDTQYF. The CDR3 nucleotides are TGTGCCAGCAGTGAGACGACAGGGCCTCAGACAGATACGCAGTATTTT.

The V and J genes are TRBV6-6 and TRBJ2-7; 12 bases agree with TRBD2. J was trimmed by 7 bases and V by 5 bases; bases with no gene match: 9. Germline loops: CDR1 MNHNY, CDR2 SVGAGI (reference sequence). The CDR3 spans 15 residues. The CDR3 DNA sequence: TGTGCCAGCAGTCTGAGCCCCGGACTAGCGGGGGAGCAGTACTTC. It specifies CASSLSPGLAGEQYF.

The rearrangement joins TRBV19 to TRBJ2-1, with 8 bases aligning to TRBD2. Germline V gene lookup returns CDR1 LNHDA and CDR2 SQIVND (reference sequence). V was clipped by 1 base and J by 4 bases; unmatched bases: 6. The CDR3 sequence is 16 residues long. CDR3 sequence reads: CASSIGASGLYNEQFF. The CDR3 DNA follows: TGTGCCAGTAGTATAGGAGCTAGCGGGTTATACAATGAGCAGTTCTTC.

The chain links TRBV18 to TRBJ2-7; maybe TRBD1 (7 bases). Trimming left V 3 bases short and J 5 bases short, with 14 bases between. This CDR3 spans 14 amino acids. CDR1 and CDR2 (germline): KGHSH, LQKENI. The CDR3, as DNA: TGTGCCAGCTCACCGACAGGGAGGCAGAACGAGCAGTACTTC. This encodes CASSPTGRQNEQYF.

This chain links TRBV5-1 with TRBJ2-7, with TRBD2 identical over 10 bases. The V and J ends lost 0 bases and 1 base, in that order; junction bases with no gene match: 7. CDR1 SGHRS and CDR2 YFSETQ come from the germline V gene. The CDR3 covers 17 residues. The DNA for the CDR3 is TGCGCCAGCAGCTTGGTTCCTAGCGGGAGTTCTTCCTACGAGCAGTACTTC. It codes for CASSLVPSGSSSYEQYF.

This clone was recorded only once. The rearrangement links TRBV19 to TRBJ2-4; perhaps TRBD2 as D (7 bases). The V end was cut by 0 bases, the J end by 0 bases, with 18 bases between. The CDR3 contains 19 residues. Germline V CDR1 and CDR2: LNHDA, SQIVND (reference sequence). For the CDR3, the DNA is TGTGCCAGTAGTATAGATGGGACGGGGGGCGATCTAGCCAAAAACATTCAGTACTTC. This sequence encodes CASSIDGTGGDLAKNIQYF.

CDR3 in amino acids: CASSRNSGQGYNEQFF. The CDR3 coding sequence is TGTGCCAGCAGTCGAAACTCGGGACAGGGTTACAATGAGCAGTTCTTC. The chain recombines TRBV4-2 with TRBJ2-1; 9 nucleotides line up with TRBD1. V was pared by 6 bases and J by 4 bases, with 10 bases of the junction left unmatched. The CDR3 runs to 16 residues. Looked up from germline, CDR1 is LGHNA and CDR2 is YNFKEQ.

V gene TRBV7-9 combines with J gene TRBJ2-7, with 12 bases aligning to TRBD2. The J segment lost 0 bases and the V segment lost 7 bases, leaving 4 bases of the junction unmatched. The CDR3 contains 15 residues. Germline loops: CDR1 SEHNR, CDR2 FQNEAQ (reference sequence). CDR3 sequence reads: CASKELAGGSYEQYF. The DNA for the CDR3 is TGTGCCAGCAAAGAACTAGCGGGAGGCTCCTACGAGCAGTACTTC.

The chain carries TRBV10-2 and TRBJ2-1; 8 bases fit TRBD1. Germline values: CDR1 WSHSY, CDR2 SAAADI. V lost 6 bases and J lost 7; bases outside the gene matches: 8. There are 14 residues in the CDR3. The CDR3, as DNA: TGCGCCAGCAGCTCTATACAGGGGGGAAATGAGCAGTTCTTC. Translated: CASSSIQGGNEQFF.

The chain recombines TRBV10-3 with TRBJ2-7; D is ambiguous. The V gene lost 10 bases and the J gene lost 5 bases, with 12 bases spanning the gap. This CDR3 is built from 11 residues. Germline values: CDR1 ENHRY, CDR2 SYGVKD. The CDR3 spells CATARGDEQYF. CDR3 DNA: TGTGCCACGGCGCGAGGCGACGAGCAGTACTTC.

Only a few counts were recorded for this clone. This chain joins TRBV5-5 and TRBJ1-5; 8 nucleotides align to TRBD1. Germline-derived CDR1 and CDR2 are SGHKS and YYEKEE (reference sequence). V lost 0 bases and J lost 3; bases outside the gene matches: 5. The length of the CDR3 is 16 residues. The CDR3 here is CASSLARTGPNQPQHF. The CDR3 nucleotides are TGTGCCAGCAGCTTGGCCCGGACAGGGCCCAATCAGCCCCAGCATTTT.

The chain uses TRBV19 and TRBJ2-7, with D maybe TRBD1 (5 bases). This CDR3 spans 13 amino acids. Germline V gene lookup returns CDR1 LNHDA and CDR2 SQIVND (reference sequence). V lost 5 bases and J lost 0, with 8 bases in between. CDR3 residues: CASSRRDSYEQYF. As DNA, the CDR3 is TGTGCCAGTAGTCGCAGGGACTCCTACGAGCAGTACTTC.

The chain uses TRBV19 and TRBJ2-3, with D tentatively TRBD2 (5 bases). The CDR3 covers 15 residues. Trimming shortened V by 5 bases and J by 1 base, and 13 bases separated the two germline ends. CDR1 is LNHDA and CDR2 is SQIVND in the germline V gene (reference sequence). For the CDR3, the DNA is TGTGCCAGTAGTGTCGCCCTAGCAGGCACAGATACGCAGTATTTT. This codes for CASSVALAGTDTQYF. The whole variable domain, remainder taken from reference TRBV19 and TRBJ2-3, is DGGITQSPKYLFRKEGQNVTLSCEQNLNHDAMYWYRQDPGQGLRLIYYSQIVNDFQKGDIAEGYSVSREKKESFPLTVTSAQKNPTAFYLCASSVALAGTDTQYFGPGTRLTVL.

This chain's CDR3 is CSVELRLAGSTDTQYF. The CDR3 nucleotides are TGCAGCGTTGAACTTCGTCTAGCGGGTAGCACAGATACGCAGTATTTT. The V call is TRBV29-1, the J call TRBJ2-3; 8 bases map to TRBD2. J gave up 0 bases and V 2 bases, and 7 bases lay outside the gene matches. The CDR3 totals 16 residues. CDR1 SQVTM and CDR2 ANQGSEA come from the germline V gene.

The chain employs TRBV10-3 and TRBJ2-7; no firm D call. The CDR3 has 14 residues. The V gene lost 0 bases and the J gene lost 6 bases, with 12 bases spanning the gap. Germline assignment: CDR1 ENHRY and CDR2 SYGVKD. CDR3 bases: TGTGCCATCAGTGAGTCGCTGCAATTGAGCGAGCAGTACTTC. Its translation is CAISESLQLSEQYF.

The chain couples TRBV7-3 to TRBJ2-3; the match to TRBD2 covers 7 bases. The germline V gene encodes CDR1 SGHTA and CDR2 FQGTGA. With V trimmed by 2 bases and J by 2 bases, 1 base remained unmatched. The CDR3 has 14 residues. The CDR3 protein is CASSLAGDTDTQYF. CDR3 coding DNA: TGTGCCAGCAGCTTAGCGGGAGACACAGATACGCAGTATTTT.

V usage is TRBV19 and J usage is TRBJ2-1; D perhaps matches TRBD1 (6 bases). The ends were cut back, 8 bases at V and 5 bases at J, with 10 bases in the middle. CDR1 and CDR2 (germline): LNHDA, SQIVND (reference sequence). The CDR3 sequence is 12 residues long. This CDR3 reads CASRDTHNEQFF. CDR3 sequence (DNA): TGTGCCAGTCGGGACACCCACAATGAGCAGTTCTTC.

The rearrangement joins TRBV27 to TRBJ2-7; 7 bases are a match to TRBD2. V was clipped by 3 bases and J by 6 bases; unmatched bases: 2. The CDR3 runs 12 residues. Germline assignment: CDR1 MNHEY and CDR2 SMNVEV (reference sequence). CDR3 nucleotides: TGTGCCAGCAGTTTTCGCGGGAGCGAGCAGTACTTC. Its translation is CASSFRGSEQYF.

The chain carries TRBV25-1 and TRBJ2-7, with TRBD1 identical over 7 bases. The trim removed 6 bases at V and 0 bases at J, leaving 2 bases unmatched. CDR1 and CDR2 (germline): MGHDK, SYGVNS. This CDR3 region has 13 residues. This CDR3 reads CASRGTASYEQYF. The CDR3 coding sequence is TGTGCCAGCAGGGGGACAGCCTCCTACGAGCAGTACTTC.

The chain carries TRBV18 and TRBJ1-1, with 9 bases that match TRBD1. The V segment lost 2 bases and the J segment 7 bases; nucleotides outside the gene matches: 5. The germline V gene has CDR1 KGHSH and CDR2 LQKENI. The CDR3 totals 14 residues. DNA of the CDR3: TGTGCCAGCTCACCAACAGGGGGCTTTTTTGAAGCTTTCTTT. It is translated as CASSPTGGFFEAFF.

The CDR3 here is CASSQNGQGGHEQYF. CDR3 DNA sequence: TGTGCCAGCAGCCAGAATGGACAGGGTGGCCACGAGCAGTACTTC. The chain links TRBV5-4 to TRBJ2-5; TRBD1 matches at 8 bases. TRBJ2-7 explains the end of the DNA better; the J call may be wrong. The CDR3 is made up of 15 amino acids. Germline CDR1 is SGHNT and CDR2 is YYREEE (reference sequence).

The V gene is TRBV30, the J gene TRBJ2-7, with 8 bases lining up with TRBD2. V was pared by 2 bases and J by 2 bases, with 8 bases of the junction left unmatched. In germline, CDR1 is GTSNPN, CDR2 SVGIG (reference sequence). The CDR3 runs to 15 residues. The CDR3 bases are TGTGCCTGGAGTATTACGGGACTAGTCGCCTACGAGCAGTACTTC. This translates into CAWSITGLVAYEQYF.

The chain's CDR3 is CASSQSGSSYEQYF. CDR3 coding DNA: TGCGCCAGCAGCCAAAGCGGGAGCTCCTACGAGCAGTACTTC. The chain has TRBV5-1 and TRBJ2-7; 8 positions agree with TRBD2. J was trimmed by 0 bases and V by 4 bases; bases with no gene match: 3. The germline CDR1 and CDR2 sequences are SGHRS and YFSETQ. CDR3 length equals 14 residues.

The chain couples TRBV6-6 to TRBJ2-3; 7 bases are shared with TRBD2. Trimming took 2 bases from V and 5 from J; bases not matched to a gene: 7. This CDR3 is built from 15 residues. Per the germline V gene, CDR1 is MNHNY and CDR2 is SVGAGI (reference sequence). This CDR3 is CASSYGGGRKDTQYF. The DNA for the CDR3 is TGTGCCAGCAGTTACGGGGGGGGAAGGAAAGATACGCAGTATTTT.